The sequence of this T cell receptor (beta chain) was determined in a study of T-cell reconstitution after alpha-beta-depleted transplantation in children listed by TCRdb under 2016. In the study overall: T-cell immune reconstitution after TCRalphabeta/CD19-depleted allogeneic hematopoietic cell transplantation in children was quantitatively tracked in the study by means of TCR repertoire profiling.

The library came from PCR. The instrument was an Illumina HiSeq 2500. To normalize quantification of the TCRbeta repertoire, the TCR libraries were built with molecular barcoding that relied on unique molecular identifiers. TCRdb reran the public reads through fastp at Q25 and MiXCR, keeping productive beta chains. Rows merge per CDR3 protein into single entries with the most common DNA and genes. Within this sample are around 490,000 distinct CDR3 sequences, with about an eighth of them counted one time only. The ten largest clonotypes hold about 14% of the sample. The sample's treatment or condition label is to be understood as: allogeneic hematopoietic cell transplantation with graft depleted of TCRalphabeta T cells and CD19 B cells. Transplant recipients were children who received TCRalphabeta/CD19-depleted allogeneic hematopoietic cell grafts. This clonotype came up a few times. It has no known antigen specificity. No base quality values were provided; no much bigger clone lies one nucleotide off.

On the study overall, not on this receptor specifically: Hyperexpanded clone frequencies declined over subsequent months; after one year, T-cell counts and TCRbeta diversity were mostly attributed to newly produced T cells. In some patients, the high TCRbeta diversity seen at day 60 was put down to recipient T cells and intrathymic progenitors that had survived conditioning. The apparently early alphabetaT-cell count recovery about two months after transplant was reportedly dependent on only several hundred rapidly expanded clones derived from non-depleted graft cells.

Here V drops 5 bases and J drops 2 bases, and the junction holds 18 bases not matched to any gene. The germline V gene (reference sequence) gives CDR1 as LNHNV and CDR2 as YYDKDF. The CDR3 runs 19 residues from the cysteine to the phenylalanine. The retained sequence is limited to the CDR3, 57 bases, with the frame set at the first base. The sequence is built from TRBV15 and TRBJ2-5, with 9 bases in between that match TRBD1. This TCR came from a female patient younger than 10 who had a stem cell transplant for aplastic anemia, so the T cells may come from the graft donor. This material consisted of PBMCs, mostly from graft donor cells, taken 180 days after TCRalphabeta/CD19-depleted stem cell transplant. The DNA reads as follows: TGTGCCACCAGCCGCCCCCCCTTCGGGACAGGGCACATTCAAGAGACCCAGTACTTC. This codes for CATSRPPFGTGHIQETQYF.